The rows below give T cell receptor beta chains drawn from one sample of a study of cytomegalovirus exposure and HLA in healthy donors. TCRdb's copy holds only in-frame clones and misses some; the assay was immunoSEQ multiplex PCR. Here the sample spans around 190,000 clones, around 78% being singletons. The specimen sequenced was PBMCs. The source is a man younger than 45 in good health and CMV-seronegative. Each CDR3 is given with its conserved first and last residue. The D gene is left open where the match is weak. A clone size is listed for some rows: how often the clone was seen (once, few, many), or a class if it is expanded.

J | D | size | length | V | CDR3 | DNA
TRBJ1-2 | TRBD1 | - | 14 | TRBV5-1 | CASSLAQGDSSYTF | TGCGCCAGCAGCTTGGCTCAGGGGGATAGTAGCTACACCTTC
TRBJ2-7 | - | - | 14 | TRBV6-1 | CASSPEGGVYEQYF | TGTGCCAGCAGTCCTGAGGGGGGGGTCTACGAGCAGTACTTC
TRBJ2-2 | - | - | 13 | TRBV9 | CACGADYQGELFF | TGTGCCTGCGGGGCAGACTACCAAGGGGAGCTGTTTTTT
TRBJ1-3 | TRBD1 | few | 15 | TRBV6-1 | CASSERQGSGNTIYF | TGTGCCAGCAGTGAGAGACAGGGGTCTGGAAACACCATATATTTT
TRBJ1-1 | TRBD1 | once | 16 | TRBV19 | CASSMGSGGFYTEAFF | TGTGCCAGTAGTATGGGGTCAGGGGGCTTTTACACTGAAGCTTTCTTT
TRBJ1-5 | TRBD1 | - | 15 | TRBV6-1 | CASSQQGMSNQPQHF | TGTGCCAGCAGCCAACAGGGGATGAGCAATCAGCCCCAGCATTTT
TRBJ2-7 | - | - | 18 | TRBV4-1 | CASSQAGIGQTISYEQYF | TGCGCCAGCAGCCAAGCCGGAATAGGACAGACCATCTCCTACGAGCAGTACTTC
TRBJ2-7 | TRBD2 | - | 18 | TRBV11-2 | CASSRIFGLAGAGYEQYF | TGTGCCAGCAGTCGAATATTCGGACTAGCGGGAGCCGGCTACGAGCAGTACTTC
TRBJ2-7 | - | - | 13 | TRBV6-6 | CASNQFPFYEQYF | TGTGCCAGCAACCAGTTCCCTTTTTACGAGCAGTACTTC
TRBJ2-3 | TRBD1 | - | 15 | TRBV28 | CASRGLILNTDTQYF | TGTGCCAGTAGGGGGCTCATCCTTAACACAGATACGCAGTATTTT
TRBJ2-7 | TRBD2 | - | 15 | TRBV7-6 | CASSLLGSGSYEQYF | TGTGCCAGCAGCTTATTGGGTAGCGGGAGTTACGAGCAGTACTTC
TRBJ1-6 | - | - | 15 | TRBV28 | CASSSIRHLLRPLHF | TGTGCCAGCAGTTCTATCAGACACCTCCTCCGGCCCCTCCACTTT
TRBJ1-1 | - | few | 12 | TRBV7-9 | CASSQDRSGAFF | TGTGCCAGCAGCCAAGACAGATCTGGCGCTTTCTTT
TRBJ2-2 | - | - | 16 | TRBV7-7 | CASSPGGEDGTGELFF | TGTGCTAGCAGCCCAGGAGGAGAAGACGGCACCGGGGAGCTGTTTTTT
TRBJ2-7 | - | - | 13 | TRBV4-2 | CASSQGRTYEQYF | TGTGCCAGCAGCCAAGGGCGGACCTACGAGCAGTACTTC
TRBJ2-3 | TRBD2 | - | 14 | TRBV6-1 | CASRTSGATDTQYF | TGTGCCAGCAGGACTAGCGGGGCCACAGATACGCAGTATTTT
TRBJ1-2 | - | - | 14 | TRBV19 | CASSISGGNYGYTF | TGTGCCAGTAGTATATCGGGGGGGAACTATGGCTACACCTTC
TRBJ2-5 | - | - | 16 | TRBV5-1 | CASSASSDRYQETQYF | TGCGCCAGCAGCGCAAGCTCGGACAGATATCAAGAGACCCAGTACTTC
TRBJ2-2 | - | - | 15 | TRBV25-1 | CASSEVGRFTGELFF | TGTGCCAGCAGTGAAGTGGGCAGGTTCACCGGGGAGCTGTTTTTT
TRBJ2-7 | - | - | 13 | TRBV7-3 | CASSLGTGYEQYF | TGTGCCAGCAGCTTAGGAACAGGGTACGAGCAGTACTTC
TRBJ2-7 | TRBD1 | - | 13 | TRBV7-9 | CASVLTGGYEQYF | TGTGCCAGCGTCCTGACAGGGGGGTACGAGCAGTACTTC
TRBJ2-3 | TRBD2 | - | 18 | TRBV7-9 | CASSSTPTLAGSTDTQYF | TGTGCCAGCAGCTCGACCCCCACACTAGCGGGCAGCACAGATACGCAGTATTTT
TRBJ2-3 | TRBD2 | few | 15 | TRBV29-1 | CSVDTSGISSDTQYF | TGCAGCGTTGATACTAGCGGGATAAGCTCAGATACGCAGTATTTT